The rows below give T cell receptor beta chains drawn from one sample of a study of regulatory T cells in long-lasting Graves disease. TCRdb re-called the multiplex PCR reads through MiXCR, storing one row per CDR3 protein. This sample has more than 300,000 distinct CDR3 sequences, with around 16% found just once. Material: peripheral blood mononuclear cells (PBMCs), obtained at new diagnosis, from a patient treated with antithyroid drugs. The receptor set was obtained from a female donor with Graves disease. Each CDR3 is given with its conserved first and last residue.

V gene: TRBV27
J gene: TRBJ2-1
CDR3 protein: CASSAGMGLNEQFF

V gene: TRBV18
J gene: TRBJ2-5
CDR3 protein: CASSPQRTSETQYF

V gene: TRBV11-2
J gene: TRBJ2-2
CDR3 protein: CASSPDRGSGELFF

V gene: TRBV29-1
J gene: TRBJ2-3
CDR3 protein: CSVERGGTGGSDTQYF

V gene: TRBV12-3/TRBV12-4
J gene: TRBJ1-6
CDR3 protein: CASSLTGVSSPTLHF

V gene: TRBV7-9
J gene: TRBJ2-3
CDR3 protein: CASSLGGTSGRDTQYF

V gene: TRBV7-6
J gene: TRBJ1-4
CDR3 protein: CASSRQALGEKLFF

V gene: TRBV28
J gene: TRBJ2-7
CDR3 protein: CASTSGGMSLEQYF

V gene: TRBV28
J gene: TRBJ2-7
CDR3 protein: CASSPTGLRGEQYF

V gene: TRBV7-9
J gene: TRBJ2-1
CDR3 protein: CASSLGFGGLPLNEQFF

V gene: TRBV27
J gene: TRBJ2-1
CDR3 protein: CASSTYWEGPDNEQFF

V gene: TRBV7-9
J gene: TRBJ1-1
CDR3 protein: CASSLATGGRNTEAFF

V gene: TRBV28
J gene: TRBJ1-2
CDR3 protein: CASHTGTGHYGYTF

V gene: TRBV13
J gene: TRBJ1-5
CDR3 protein: CASSLGRQSNQPQHF

V gene: TRBV19
J gene: TRBJ1-1
CDR3 protein: CASSATGRNTEAFF

V gene: TRBV6-5
J gene: TRBJ2-3
CDR3 protein: CASSYHGTSSTDTQYF

V gene: TRBV7-9
J gene: TRBJ2-7
CDR3 protein: CASSDKETTNDEQYF

V gene: TRBV10-3
J gene: TRBJ1-1
CDR3 protein: CATRDRGFGTEAFF

V gene: TRBV5-1
J gene: TRBJ1-5
CDR3 protein: CASSSGTVNQPQHF

V gene: TRBV12-3/TRBV12-4
J gene: TRBJ2-2
CDR3 protein: CASSMRQGGGTGELFF

V gene: TRBV7-2
J gene: TRBJ2-4
CDR3 protein: CASSFRTPGRAKNIQYF

V gene: TRBV24-1
J gene: TRBJ2-1
CDR3 protein: CATSDPGTSGSSYNEQFF

V gene: TRBV6-2/TRBV6-3
J gene: TRBJ2-7
CDR3 protein: CASWDSGTGSYEQYF

V gene: TRBV6-5
J gene: TRBJ2-4
CDR3 protein: CASSYRDRSKNIQYF

V gene: TRBV12-3/TRBV12-4
J gene: TRBJ2-3
CDR3 protein: CASSSLAGGPADTQYF

V gene: TRBV5-5
J gene: TRBJ1-2
CDR3 protein: CASRAQGPRGYTF

V gene: TRBV30
J gene: TRBJ1-2
CDR3 protein: CAWEGQAANYGYTF

V gene: TRBV6-1
J gene: TRBJ1-1
CDR3 protein: CASSEAGHAFAFF

V gene: TRBV9
J gene: TRBJ1-2
CDR3 protein: CASSGQGIYGYTF

V gene: TRBV20-1
J gene: TRBJ2-7
CDR3 protein: CSARAYTALYF

V gene: TRBV5-1
J gene: TRBJ2-4
CDR3 protein: CASSLAARDEGIQYF

V gene: TRBV6-4
J gene: TRBJ2-1
CDR3 protein: CASSAETGYEQFF

V gene: TRBV6-2/TRBV6-3
J gene: TRBJ2-3
CDR3 protein: CASSYTGLGTDTQYF